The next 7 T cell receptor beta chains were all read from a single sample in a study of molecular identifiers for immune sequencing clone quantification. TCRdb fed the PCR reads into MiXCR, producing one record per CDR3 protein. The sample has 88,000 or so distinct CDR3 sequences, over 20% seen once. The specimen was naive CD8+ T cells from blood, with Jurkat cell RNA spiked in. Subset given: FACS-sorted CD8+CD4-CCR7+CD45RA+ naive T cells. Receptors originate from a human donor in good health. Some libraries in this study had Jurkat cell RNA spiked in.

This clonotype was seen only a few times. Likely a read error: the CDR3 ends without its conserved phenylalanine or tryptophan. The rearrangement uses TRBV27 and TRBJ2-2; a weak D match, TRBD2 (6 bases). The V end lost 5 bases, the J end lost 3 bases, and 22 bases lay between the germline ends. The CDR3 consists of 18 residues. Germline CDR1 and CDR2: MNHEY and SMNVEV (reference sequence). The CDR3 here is CASSPLPGLAEYTGELFL. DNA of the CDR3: TGTGCCAGCAGTCCCCTCCCGGGACTCGCTGAGTACACCGGGGAGCTGTTTCTT.

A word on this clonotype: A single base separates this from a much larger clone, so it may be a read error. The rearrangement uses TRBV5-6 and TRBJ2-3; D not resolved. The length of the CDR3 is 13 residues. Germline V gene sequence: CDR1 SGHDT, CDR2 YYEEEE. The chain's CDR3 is CASGFSNTDTQYF. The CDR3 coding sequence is TGTGCCAGCGGCTTTTCGAACACAGATACGCAGTATTTT. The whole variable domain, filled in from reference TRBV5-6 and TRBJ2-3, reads DAGVTQSPTHLIKTRGQQVTLRCSPKSGHDTVSWYQQALGQGPQFIFQYYEEEERQRGNFPDRFSGHQFPNYSSELNVNALLLGDSALYLCASGFSNTDTQYFGPGTRLTVL.

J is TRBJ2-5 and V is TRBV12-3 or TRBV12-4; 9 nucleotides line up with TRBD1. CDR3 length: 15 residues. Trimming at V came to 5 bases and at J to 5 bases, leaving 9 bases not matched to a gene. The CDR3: CASSTPGQGGETQYF. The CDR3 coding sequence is TGTGCCAGCAGTACACCGGGACAGGGAGGGGAGACCCAGTACTTC.

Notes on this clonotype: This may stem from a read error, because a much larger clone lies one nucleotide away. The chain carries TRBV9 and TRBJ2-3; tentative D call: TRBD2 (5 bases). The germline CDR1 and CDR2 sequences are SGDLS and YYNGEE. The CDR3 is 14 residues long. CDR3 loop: CASSVSDYTDAQYF. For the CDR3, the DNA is TGTGCCAGCAGCGTAAGCGACTACACAGATGCGCAGTATTTT.

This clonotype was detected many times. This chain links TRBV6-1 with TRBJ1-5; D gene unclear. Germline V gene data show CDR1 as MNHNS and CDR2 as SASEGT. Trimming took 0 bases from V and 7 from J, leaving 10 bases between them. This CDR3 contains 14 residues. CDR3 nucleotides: TGTGCCAGCAGTGAAGCGGATTTGTGGCAGCCCCAGCATTTT. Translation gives CASSEADLWQPQHF.

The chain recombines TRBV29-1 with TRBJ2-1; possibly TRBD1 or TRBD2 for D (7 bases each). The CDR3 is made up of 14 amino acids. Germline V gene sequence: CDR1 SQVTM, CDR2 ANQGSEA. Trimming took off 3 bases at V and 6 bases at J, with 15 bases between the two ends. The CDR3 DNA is TGCAGCGTTGATCTCGCAGGGGGGGTCAATGAGCAGTTCTTC. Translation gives CSVDLAGGVNEQFF.

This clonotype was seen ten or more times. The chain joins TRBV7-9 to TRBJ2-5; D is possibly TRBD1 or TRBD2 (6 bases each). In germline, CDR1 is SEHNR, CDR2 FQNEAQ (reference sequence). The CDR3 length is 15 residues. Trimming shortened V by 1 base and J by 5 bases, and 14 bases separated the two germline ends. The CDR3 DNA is TGTGCCAGCAGCTTAGTGGGCTTCGGGGGCGAGACCCAGTACTTC. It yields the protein CASSLVGFGGETQYF.